A selection of T cell receptor beta chains follows, all from one sample in a study of blood T cell repertoires in COVID-19. TCRdb keeps only in-frame clones here, not all; method: immunoSEQ multiplex PCR. The data show some 250,000 clones, around 87% seen once. Sequenced material: peripheral blood. The receptors here all came from a woman aged 60-75 years with COVID-19, enrolled during active disease. CDR3s include the opening cysteine and the closing phenylalanine or tryptophan. D genes are given only for firm matches. Clone size is given for some rows only: seen once, a few or many times, or a class if the clone is expanded.

15,TRBD1,TRBJ1-1,NA,TRBV30,TGTGCCTGGAGTGGCAGGACAGGGTTGGCGACTGAAGCTTTCTTT,CAWSGRTGLATEAFF
16,NA,TRBJ1-5,few,TRBV19,TGTGCCAGTAGCTCTTCGGAAGGACTGTTAGATCAGCCCCAGCATTTT,CASSSSEGLLDQPQHF
13,NA,TRBJ1-2,NA,TRBV7-9,TGTGCCAGCAGCTTATCGGCGGCCTATGGCTACACCTTC,CASSLSAAYGYTF
13,TRBD1,TRBJ1-2,once,TRBV30,TGTGCCTGGAGTAGACAGGGGAGGCATGGCTACACCTTC,CAWSRQGRHGYTF
14,NA,TRBJ2-7,NA,TRBV29-1,TGCAGCGTGGTCGGGGTGGACCTTACGGGGGAGCAGTACTTC,CSVVGVDLTGEQYF
13,NA,TRBJ1-2,NA,TRBV2,TGTGCCAGCAGTCTTGACACTAACTATGGCTACACCTTC,CASSLDTNYGYTF
16,TRBD1,TRBJ1-6,NA,TRBV28,TGTGCCAGCAATAAAAACTCGGCAGGGGGTTATTCACCCCTCCACTTT,CASNKNSAGGYSPLHF
15,NA,TRBJ1-2,NA,TRBV24-1,TGTGCCACCAGTGATCCTGGGGCCGGGTCCTATGGCTACACCTTC,CATSDPGAGSYGYTF
14,NA,TRBJ1-1,NA,TRBV6-5,TGTGCCAGCAGCCGACAGGCCATGAACACTGAAGCTTTCTTT,CASSRQAMNTEAFF
13,TRBD1,TRBJ1-2,NA,TRBV28,TGTGCCAGCAGCTTACAGGGGGCAGCCGGCTACACCTTC,CASSLQGAAGYTF
15,NA,TRBJ1-1,NA,TRBV27,TGTGCCAGCAGTCCGTGGACAGACACGCTCGTAGAAGCTTTCTTT,CASSPWTDTLVEAFF
16,TRBD2,TRBJ2-2,NA,TRBV7-9,TGTGCCAGCAGGTCTAATGTCGGGGGGGACACCGGGGAGCTGTTTTTT,CASRSNVGGDTGELFF
15,TRBD1,TRBJ1-2,NA,TRBV7-9,TGTGCCAGCAGCTCAGGACAGGGTTTTATCTATGGCTACACCTTC,CASSSGQGFIYGYTF
14,NA,TRBJ1-2,NA,TRBV5-1,TGCGCCAGCAGCTTGGGTTTGGCAGGTAGTGGCTACACCTTC,CASSLGLAGSGYTF
17,TRBD2,TRBJ2-1,NA,TRBV11-2,TGTGCCAGCAGCTTAGCTGTTCTAGCGGGACTCTACAATGAGCAGTTCTTC,CASSLAVLAGLYNEQFF
13,NA,TRBJ1-2,once,TRBV7-9,TGTGCCAGCAGCTTTAACGGGAATTATGGCTACACCTTC,CASSFNGNYGYTF
13,TRBD2,TRBJ2-4,NA,TRBV27,TGTGCCAGCAGTTTAAGGGAGGGAAACATTCAGTACTTC,CASSLREGNIQYF
14,NA,TRBJ1-3,once,TRBV4-1,TGCGCCAGCAGCCAAGATACAGGGAGTAACACCATATATTTT,CASSQDTGSNTIYF
15,NA,TRBJ2-7,once,TRBV18,TGTGCCAGCTCACAACAGGGAGTTAGGGCCTACGAGCAGTACTTC,CASSQQGVRAYEQYF
14,TRBD1,TRBJ1-1,NA,TRBV10-3,TGTGCCATCAGGCCGGGACAGGGAATTTATGAAGCTTTCTTT,CAIRPGQGIYEAFF
14,NA,TRBJ2-3,NA,TRBV6-2/TRBV6-3,TGTGCCAGCAGTTACGGACAGCAGGGATCCTCAGAGTATTTT,CASSYGQQGSSEYF
16,NA,TRBJ1-3,once,TRBV5-1,TGCGCCAGCAGCCCACAGGCGATTCTCTCTGGAAACACCATATATTTT,CASSPQAILSGNTIYF
14,NA,TRBJ1-2,NA,TRBV6-5,TGTGCCACCAAGGACAGCTACCCGAGTTTTGGCTACACCTTC,CATKDSYPSFGYTF
14,TRBD1,TRBJ2-7,once,TRBV19,TGTGCCAGTAGTATAATGGACAGGTTGAACGAGCAGTACTTC,CASSIMDRLNEQYF
10,NA,TRBJ2-5,NA,TRBV29-1,TGCAGCGTTGCCGGTGAGACCCAGTACTTC,CSVAGETQYF
14,TRBD1,TRBJ1-1,NA,TRBV28,TGTGCCAGCAGTCTCCACCGCCGGGACAGTTATCCTTTCTTT,CASSLHRRDSYPFF
15,TRBD2,TRBJ2-1,NA,TRBV11-2,TGTGCCAGCAGCCCCCTGTCTAGCGGGAGTAATGAGCAGTTCTTC,CASSPLSSGSNEQFF
15,TRBD1,TRBJ2-7,NA,TRBV4-1,TGCGCCAGCAAGGTGGGGACAGCTTCAACCTACGAGCAGTACTTC,CASKVGTASTYEQYF
15,NA,TRBJ1-1,NA,TRBV28,TGTGCCAGCAGTTTACGGGGGGGCCCCAACACTGAAGCTTTCTTT,CASSLRGGPNTEAFF
19,TRBD2,TRBJ2-1,NA,TRBV14,TGTGCCAGCAGCCAAGCAAGCAATAACCCCGGGACTAATGGGAATGAGCAGTTCTTC,CASSQASNNPGTNGNEQFF
18,TRBD2,TRBJ2-1,NA,TRBV6-2/TRBV6-3,TGTGCCAGCAGTTACAATCCGACTACTAGCGGGAGATACAATGAGCAGTTCTTC,CASSYNPTTSGRYNEQFF
14,TRBD2,TRBJ2-1,once,TRBV27,TGTGCCAGCAGTTCGCTGGCGGGAGACAATGAGCAGTTCTTC,CASSSLAGDNEQFF
13,NA,TRBJ1-2,NA,TRBV6-2/TRBV6-3,TGTGCCAGCAGTTACGGTTCGAGCTATGGCTACACCTTC,CASSYGSSYGYTF
18,TRBD1,TRBJ1-5,NA,TRBV7-2,TGTGCCAGCAGCTTCCGGACAAGAGGACAGGGTAGAGGTCAGCCCCAGCATTTT,CASSFRTRGQGRGQPQHF
16,TRBD1,TRBJ2-7,NA,TRBV29-1,TGCAGCGTCGAAGGGGGGACAGGGGGCGCCCCGGACGAGCAGTACTTC,CSVEGGTGGAPDEQYF
14,NA,TRBJ2-2,NA,TRBV5-4,TGTGCCAGCAGCTTGGTGCGGGGCGTCGGGGAGCTGTTTTTT,CASSLVRGVGELFF
11,NA,TRBJ2-5,NA,TRBV11-1,TGTGCCAGCAGCTCGCAAGAGACCCAGTACTTC,CASSSQETQYF
15,TRBD1,TRBJ1-6,NA,TRBV27,TGTGCCAGCAGTTCCGACAGGGTCGATAATTCACCCCTCCACTTT,CASSSDRVDNSPLHF
15,NA,TRBJ2-1,NA,TRBV6-4,TGTGCCAGCTCACTGGACGGGAGTCCCTACAATGAGCAGTTCTTC,CASSLDGSPYNEQFF
15,TRBD1,TRBJ1-2,NA,TRBV30,TGTGCCTGGAGTTTGACAGGGGGTAGAGACTATGGCTACACCTTC,CAWSLTGGRDYGYTF
15,NA,TRBJ1-2,NA,TRBV29-1,TGCAGCGTTGAAGACCCCGGGACTGGAAACTATGGCTACACCTTC,CSVEDPGTGNYGYTF
13,NA,TRBJ2-3,NA,TRBV19,TGTGCCAGTAGTATAGCACACACAGATACGCAGTATTTT,CASSIAHTDTQYF